What follows describes a single T cell receptor beta chain. The data derive from a study of blood T cell repertoires in COVID-19. As processed by the authors: Researchers report that nucleated cell counts were estimated from reference gene primer amplification. Clones were read by immunoSEQ multiplex PCR, and TCRdb kept only the in-frame ones, dropping some. Clone size and the V and J calls come from that table; the DNA yielded D and trimming. This sample has 250,000 or so clones, with about 91% found just once. The V end lost 0 bases, the J end lost 4 bases, and 16 bases lay between the germline ends. The CDR3 length is 17 residues. Per the germline V gene, CDR1 is SGDLS and CDR2 is YYNGEE.

The sequenced sample was peripheral blood. The chain employs TRBV9 and TRBJ2-2, with D possibly TRBD2 on 6 matching bases. This TCR was recovered from a man older than 75 with acute or convalescent COVID-19. CDR3 amino acids: CASSVAKEGRGTGELFF. The CDR3 DNA reads as TGTGCCAGCAGCGTAGCTAAGGAGGGGCGGGGCACCGGGGAGCTGTTTTTT.